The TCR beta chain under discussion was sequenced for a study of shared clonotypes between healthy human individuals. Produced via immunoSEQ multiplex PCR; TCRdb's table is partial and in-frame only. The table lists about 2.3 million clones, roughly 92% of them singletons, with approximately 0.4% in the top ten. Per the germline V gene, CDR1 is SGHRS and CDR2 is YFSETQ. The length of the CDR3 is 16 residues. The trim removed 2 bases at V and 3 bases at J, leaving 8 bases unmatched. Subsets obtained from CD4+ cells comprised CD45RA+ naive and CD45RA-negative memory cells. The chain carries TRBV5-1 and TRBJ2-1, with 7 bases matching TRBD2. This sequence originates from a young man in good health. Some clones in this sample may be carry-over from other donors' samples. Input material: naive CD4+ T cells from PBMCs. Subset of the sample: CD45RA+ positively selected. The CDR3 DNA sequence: TGCGCCAGCAGCTTAATTGGGGCGGGAGTCTACAATGAGCAGTTCTTC. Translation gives CASSLIGAGVYNEQFF. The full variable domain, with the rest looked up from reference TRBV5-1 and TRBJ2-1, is KAGVTQTPRYLIKTRGQQVTLSCSPISGHRSVSWYQQTPGQGLQFLFEYFSETQRNKGNFPGRFSGRQFSNSRSEMNVSTLELGDSALYLCASSLIGAGVYNEQFFGPGTRLTVL.